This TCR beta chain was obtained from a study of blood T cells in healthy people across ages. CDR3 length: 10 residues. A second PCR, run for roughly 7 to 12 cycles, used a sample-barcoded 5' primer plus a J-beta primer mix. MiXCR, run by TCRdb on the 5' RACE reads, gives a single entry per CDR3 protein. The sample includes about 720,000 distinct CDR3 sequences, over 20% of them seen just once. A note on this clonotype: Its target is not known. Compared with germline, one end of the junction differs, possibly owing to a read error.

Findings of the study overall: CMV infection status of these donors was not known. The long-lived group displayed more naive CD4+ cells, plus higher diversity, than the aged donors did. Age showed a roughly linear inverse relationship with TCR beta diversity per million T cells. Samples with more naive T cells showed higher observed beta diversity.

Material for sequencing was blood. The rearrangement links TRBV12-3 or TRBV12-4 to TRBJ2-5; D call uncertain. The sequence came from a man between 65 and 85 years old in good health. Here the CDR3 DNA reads TGTACCAGCTCGGGCGAGACCCAGTACTTC. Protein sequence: CTSSGETQYF.